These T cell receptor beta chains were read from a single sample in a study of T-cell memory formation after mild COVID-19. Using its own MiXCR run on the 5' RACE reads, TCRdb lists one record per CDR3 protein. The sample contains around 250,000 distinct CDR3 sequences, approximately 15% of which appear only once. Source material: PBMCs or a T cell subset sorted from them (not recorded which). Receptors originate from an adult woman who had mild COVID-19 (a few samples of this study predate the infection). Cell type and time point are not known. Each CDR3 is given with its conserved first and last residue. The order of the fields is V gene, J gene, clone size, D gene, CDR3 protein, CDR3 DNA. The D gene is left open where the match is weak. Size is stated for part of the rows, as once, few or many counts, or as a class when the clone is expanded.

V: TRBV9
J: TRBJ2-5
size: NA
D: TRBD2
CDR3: CASSVHGGVQETQYF
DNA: TGTGCCAGCAGCGTCCACGGGGGGGTTCAAGAGACCCAGTACTTC

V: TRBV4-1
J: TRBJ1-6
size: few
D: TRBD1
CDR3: CASSQDTPGGSPLHF
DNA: TGCGCCAGCAGCCAAGATACCCCAGGGGGTTCACCCCTCCACTTT

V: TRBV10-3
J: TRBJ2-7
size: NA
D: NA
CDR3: CAISESNGQAYEQYF
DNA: TGTGCCATCAGTGAGTCGAACGGTCAGGCCTACGAGCAGTACTTC

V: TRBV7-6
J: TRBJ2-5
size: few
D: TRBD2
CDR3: CASSLAHSGKETQYF
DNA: TGTGCCAGCAGCTTAGCCCATAGCGGGAAGGAGACCCAGTACTTC

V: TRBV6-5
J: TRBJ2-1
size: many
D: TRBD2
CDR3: CASSSPAWGLAGENEQFF
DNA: TGTGCCAGCAGTTCCCCCGCGTGGGGACTAGCGGGAGAGAATGAGCAGTTCTTC

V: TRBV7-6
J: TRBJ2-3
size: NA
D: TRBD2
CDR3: CASSPGLATQYF
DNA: TGTGCCAGCAGCCCCGGACTAGCAACGCAGTATTTT

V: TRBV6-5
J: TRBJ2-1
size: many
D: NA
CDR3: CASSAWGQFF
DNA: TGTGCCAGCAGTGCCTGGGGGCAGTTCTTC

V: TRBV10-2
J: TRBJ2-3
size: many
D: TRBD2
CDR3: CASSDGGGSTDTQYF
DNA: TGCGCCAGCAGTGACGGGGGAGGGTCCACAGATACGCAGTATTTT

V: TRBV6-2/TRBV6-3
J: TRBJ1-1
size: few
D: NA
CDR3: CASSYSHREAFF
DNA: TGTGCCAGCAGTTATTCTCACAGAGAAGCTTTCTTT

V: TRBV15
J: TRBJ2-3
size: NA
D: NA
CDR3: CATSAFKDTQYF
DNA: TGTGCCACCAGCGCCTTCAAAGATACGCAGTATTTT

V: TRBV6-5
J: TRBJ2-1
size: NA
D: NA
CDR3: CASSYWGLQSYNEQFF
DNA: TGTGCCAGCAGTTACTGGGGACTCCAGTCCTACAATGAGCAGTTCTTC

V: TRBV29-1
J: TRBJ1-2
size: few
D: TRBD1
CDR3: CSVVGQGADGYGYTF
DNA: TGCAGCGTCGTCGGACAGGGGGCGGATGGATATGGCTACACCTTC

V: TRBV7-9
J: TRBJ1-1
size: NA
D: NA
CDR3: CASSPTVLSTEAFF
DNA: TGTGCCAGCAGTCCTACGGTTCTATCCACTGAAGCTTTCTTT

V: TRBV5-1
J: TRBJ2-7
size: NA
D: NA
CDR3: CASSLEASQFNEQYF
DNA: TGCGCCAGCAGCTTGGAGGCGAGCCAATTTAACGAGCAGTACTTC

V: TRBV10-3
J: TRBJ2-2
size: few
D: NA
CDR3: CAISALTVGELFF
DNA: TGTGCCATCAGTGCTTTGACTGTCGGGGAGCTGTTTTTT

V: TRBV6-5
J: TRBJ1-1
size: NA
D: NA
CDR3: CASRKTGSSGNTEAFF
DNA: TGTGCCAGCAGAAAAACAGGGTCTAGTGGGAACACTGAAGCTTTCTTT

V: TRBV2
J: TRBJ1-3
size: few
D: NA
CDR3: CASSHEKRNTIYF
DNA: TGTGCCAGCAGTCACGAGAAAAGAAACACCATATATTTT

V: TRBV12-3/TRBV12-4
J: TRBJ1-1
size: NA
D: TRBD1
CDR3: CASSSGTGGSRRSGEAFF
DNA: TGTGCCAGCAGTTCCGGGACAGGGGGATCCAGAAGGTCGGGTGAAGCTTTCTTT

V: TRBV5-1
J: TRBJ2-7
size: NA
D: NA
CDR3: CASSYASIRYEQYF
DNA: TGCGCCAGCAGCTACGCGAGTATCCGCTACGAGCAGTACTTC

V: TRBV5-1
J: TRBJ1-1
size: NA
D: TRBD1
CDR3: CASSLIPPGQQNTEAFF
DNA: TGCGCCAGCAGCTTGATACCTCCGGGACAGCAGAACACTGAAGCTTTCTTT

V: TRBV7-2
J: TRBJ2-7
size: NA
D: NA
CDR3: CASSLEFGARNEQYF
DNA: TGTGCCAGCAGCTTAGAGTTCGGGGCTCGGAACGAGCAGTACTTC

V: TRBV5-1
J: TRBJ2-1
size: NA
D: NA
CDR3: CASSLGQRDNEQFF
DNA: TGCGCCAGCAGCTTGGGGCAAAGGGACAATGAGCAGTTCTTC

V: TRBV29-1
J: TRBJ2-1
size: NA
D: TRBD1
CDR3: CSGGVTIDRGDEQFF
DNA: TGCAGCGGGGGGGTTACTATCGACAGGGGTGATGAGCAGTTCTTC

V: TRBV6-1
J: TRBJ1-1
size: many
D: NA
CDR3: CASNYERHWTEAFF
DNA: TGTGCCAGCAATTATGAGCGGCATTGGACTGAAGCTTTCTTT

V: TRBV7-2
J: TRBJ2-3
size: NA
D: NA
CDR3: CASSLNPGPDTQYF
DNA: TGTGCCAGCAGCTTAAATCCAGGGCCAGATACGCAGTATTTT

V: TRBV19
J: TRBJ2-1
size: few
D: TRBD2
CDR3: CASSPRRGGRAGYNEQFF
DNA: TGTGCCAGTAGTCCCCGTCGGGGCGGGAGGGCCGGGTACAATGAGCAGTTCTTC

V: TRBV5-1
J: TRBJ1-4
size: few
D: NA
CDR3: CASSLVRGSNEKLFF
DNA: TGCGCCAGCAGCTTGGTCAGGGGATCTAATGAAAAACTGTTTTTT

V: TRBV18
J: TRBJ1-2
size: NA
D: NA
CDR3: CASSPQGTPGGYTF
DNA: TGTGCCAGCTCACCTCAGGGGACCCCCGGTGGCTACACCTTC

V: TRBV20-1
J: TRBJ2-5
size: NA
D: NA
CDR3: CSTSLPTQAETQYF
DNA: TGCAGTACCTCGTTACCTACACAGGCAGAGACCCAGTACTTC

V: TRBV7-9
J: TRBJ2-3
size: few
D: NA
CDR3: CASSLARAGFRTDTQYF
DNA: TGTGCCAGCAGCTTAGCGCGGGCGGGGTTCCGCACAGATACGCAGTATTTT

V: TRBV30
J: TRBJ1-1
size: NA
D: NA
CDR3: CAWIRTRQMNTEAFF
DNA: TGTGCCTGGATCCGAACAAGACAGATGAACACTGAAGCTTTCTTT

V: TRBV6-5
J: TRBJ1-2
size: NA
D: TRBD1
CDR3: CASRRSGTGGAYGYTF
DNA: TGTGCCAGCAGACGCTCCGGGACAGGGGGCGCTTATGGCTACACCTTC

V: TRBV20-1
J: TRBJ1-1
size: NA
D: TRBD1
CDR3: CSASPSDRGQAEAFF
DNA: TGCAGTGCTAGCCCTTCCGACAGGGGGCAGGCTGAAGCTTTCTTT

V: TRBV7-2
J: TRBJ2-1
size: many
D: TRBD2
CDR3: CASSPGLGDYNEQFF
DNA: TGTGCCAGCAGCCCGGGACTAGGTGACTACAATGAGCAGTTCTTC

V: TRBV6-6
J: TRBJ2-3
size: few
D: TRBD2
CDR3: CATGTSGADTQYF
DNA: TGTGCCACTGGTACTAGCGGGGCAGATACGCAGTATTTT

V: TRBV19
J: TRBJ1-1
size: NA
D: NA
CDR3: CASSIREDTEAFF
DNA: TGTGCCAGTAGTATCAGGGAAGACACTGAAGCTTTCTTT

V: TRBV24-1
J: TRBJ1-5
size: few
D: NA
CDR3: CATSDSGLNQPQHF
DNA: TGTGCCACCAGTGATTCGGGATTAAATCAGCCCCAGCATTTT